The 25 T cell receptor beta chains reported below all come from one sample, sequenced in a study of PD-L1 blockade in urothelial cancer. The protocol was immunoSEQ multiplex PCR, while the TCRdb copy is restricted to in-frame clones and leaves out a portion. The data contain 45,000 to 60,000 clones, 65% to 90% of them singletons. Sample time point: pretreatment peripheral blood. Sequenced material: PBMCs, taken around atezolizumab (anti-PD-L1) treatment. The receptor set was obtained from a man aged 65 to 79 with urothelial cancer.

The chain is built from TRBV2 and TRBJ1-1; D is unresolved. V shed 6 bases and J shed 4 bases, with 18 bases lying between them. The germline V gene encodes CDR1 SNHLY and CDR2 FYNNEI. The CDR3 is 15 amino acids. This CDR3 is CASSRAEARGTEAFF. CDR3 sequence (DNA): TGTGCCAGCAGCCGAGCCGAGGCGCGTGGCACTGAAGCTTTCTTT.

The chain employs TRBV5-1 and TRBJ2-7; D not resolved. Germline CDR1 is SGHRS and CDR2 is YFSETQ. The CDR3 spans 13 residues. Between the trimmed V and J ends, which lost 3 bases and 2 bases, there was a span of 9 bases. CDR3 in amino acids: CASSSTGTYEQYF. The CDR3 coding sequence is TGCGCCAGCAGCTCGACTGGCACCTACGAGCAGTACTTC.

The V gene is TRBV5-1, the J gene TRBJ1-1, with TRBD1 matching 7 bases. Trimming removed 4 bases from V and 4 bases from J; junction bases left unmatched: 13. CDR1 and CDR2 (germline): SGHRS, YFSETQ. This CDR3 comprises 16 residues. The CDR3 coding sequence is TGCGCCAGCAGCACAAAAACCGGGACAGAGGGCACTGAAGCTTTCTTT. This codes for CASSTKTGTEGTEAFF.

This chain joins TRBV6-1 and TRBJ2-3; D is unresolved. V lost 0 bases to trimming and J lost 14 bases, with 24 bases between them. The CDR3 consists of 16 residues. Germline CDR1 is MNHNS and CDR2 is SASEGT. This CDR3 reads CASSEASLRPNRYAYF. CDR3 coding DNA: TGTGCCAGCAGTGAAGCGTCCCTCCGGCCCAACAGATACGCGTATTTT.

The rearrangement links TRBV18 to TRBJ2-7; 9 bases fit TRBD1. The CDR3 consists of 15 residues. Trimming cost V 2 bases and J 4 bases; bases outside gene matches: 6. Germline CDR1 and CDR2: KGHSH and LQKENI. Written as DNA, the CDR3 is TGTGCCAGCTCACCAGCGGGACAGGGAGGGTACGAGCAGTACTTC. Translating gives CASSPAGQGGYEQYF.

The V call is TRBV10-3, the J call TRBJ2-2; 8 bases align to TRBD1. Germline V gene lookup returns CDR1 ENHRY and CDR2 SYGVKD. The CDR3 length is 14 residues. With V trimmed by 8 bases and J by 4 bases, 6 bases remained unmatched. In DNA, the CDR3 is TGTGCCATCGGATCTCAGGGGGCCACCGGGGAGCTGTTTTTT. Residues: CAIGSQGATGELFF.

This sequence joins TRBV29-1 and TRBJ2-2, with 7 nucleotides matching TRBD1. This CDR3 is built from 13 residues. Germline assignment: CDR1 SQVTM and CDR2 ANQGSEA. V dropped 4 bases and J dropped 3; count of bases not matched to a gene: 2. The CDR3 DNA reads as TGCAGCGTTGCCGGGACAGACACCGGGGAGCTGTTTTTT. Its protein product is CSVAGTDTGELFF.

The rearrangement joins TRBV10-2 to TRBJ2-1; 11 nucleotides align to TRBD2. This CDR3 contains 17 residues. The V gene end was trimmed by 8 bases and the J gene end by 0 bases; junction bases not matched to a gene: 9. Germline V gene lookup returns CDR1 WSHSY and CDR2 SAAADI. The DNA of the CDR3 is TGCGCCAGCCAAGGGACTAGCGGTCTGAGCTCCTACAATGAGCAGTTCTTC. Translated: CASQGTSGLSSYNEQFF.

The chain links TRBV27 to TRBJ2-7; 12 bases align to TRBD2. With V trimmed by 4 bases and J by 2 bases, 9 bases remained unmatched. Germline-derived CDR1 and CDR2 are MNHEY and SMNVEV (reference sequence). There are 17 residues in the CDR3. This CDR3 reads CASSSSPWTSGTYEQYF. In DNA, the CDR3 is TGTGCCAGCAGTTCCTCTCCCTGGACTAGCGGGACCTACGAGCAGTACTTC.

This sequence joins TRBV9 and TRBJ1-2; 9 bases fit TRBD1. Germline-derived CDR1 and CDR2 are SGDLS and YYNGEE. V shed 0 bases and J 4 bases; nucleotides not matched to a gene: 16. The CDR3 consists of 19 residues. Here the CDR3 reads CASSVATGTGLGGSYGYTF. As DNA, the CDR3 is TGTGCCAGCAGCGTAGCTACCGGGACAGGGCTTGGGGGATCCTATGGCTACACCTTC. Full variable domain (rest looked up from reference TRBV9 and TRBJ1-2): DSGVTQTPKHLITATGQRVTLRCSPRSGDLSVYWYQQSLDQGLQFLIQYYNGEERAKGNILERFSAQQFPDLHSELNLSSLELGDSALYFCASSVATGTGLGGSYGYTFGSGTRLTVV.

The chain recombines TRBV7-9 with TRBJ2-7; 10 nucleotides match TRBD2. Germline V gene data show CDR1 as SEHNR and CDR2 as FQNEAQ (reference sequence). Trimming cost V 8 bases and J 2 bases; bases outside gene matches: 15. The CDR3 runs to 17 residues. This CDR3 is CASRPRLAGAAPYEQYF. The CDR3 coding sequence is TGTGCCAGCCGACCTAGGCTAGCGGGAGCCGCCCCCTACGAGCAGTACTTC.

The chain combines TRBV2 with TRBJ2-7; D uncertain. Trimming left V 4 bases short and J 1 base short, with 14 bases between. The germline V gene encodes CDR1 SNHLY and CDR2 FYNNEI. CDR3 length: 15 residues. CDR3: CASSVGQLPSYEQYF. The DNA of the CDR3 is TGTGCCAGCAGTGTTGGGCAGTTACCTTCCTACGAGCAGTACTTC.

This clone was detected a few times. The rearrangement uses TRBV4-2 and TRBJ1-3, with a possible D match to TRBD1 (5 bases). CDR3 length equals 15 residues. The V end lost 4 bases, the J end lost 0 bases, and 10 bases lay between the germline ends. CDR1 is LGHNA and CDR2 is YNFKEQ in the germline V gene. For the CDR3, the DNA is TGTGCCAGCAGCCGCGACAGTGACTCTGGAAACACCATATATTTT. This translates into CASSRDSDSGNTIYF.

The rearrangement links TRBV6-5 to TRBJ2-6, with a tentative D call TRBD1 (6 bases). The germline CDR1 and CDR2 sequences are MNHEY and SVGAGI. The CDR3 contains 15 residues. V was cut by 10 bases and J by 4 bases, with 17 bases left in between. The CDR3 nucleotides read TGTGCCACCCGACACAGGGCATCCGGGGCCAACGTCCTGACTTTC. This gives the protein CATRHRASGANVLTF.

The chain couples TRBV9 to TRBJ2-3, with D tentatively TRBD2 (6 bases). The V end was cut by 3 bases, the J end by 1 base, with 15 bases between. The CDR3 totals 16 residues. Germline V gene data show CDR1 as SGDLS and CDR2 as YYNGEE. Written as DNA, the CDR3 is TGTGCCAGCAGCGCCGGGGGTACCTTTGGCACAGATACGCAGTATTTT. Translated, it gives CASSAGGTFGTDTQYF.

This chain links TRBV2 with TRBJ1-5; maybe TRBD1 (6 bases). The V gene lost 6 bases and the J gene lost 2 bases, with 11 bases spanning the gap. Per the germline V gene, CDR1 is SNHLY and CDR2 is FYNNEI. There are 14 residues in the CDR3. The chain's CDR3 is CASSLQGRNQPQHF. The CDR3 coding sequence is TGTGCCAGCAGCTTACAGGGTCGCAATCAGCCCCAGCATTTT.

V usage is TRBV29-1 and J usage is TRBJ2-1; TRBD1 is a possible D gene (5 bases). The CDR3 extends over 17 amino acids. Between the trimmed V and J ends, which lost 0 bases and 1 base, there was a span of 16 bases. Germline CDR1 SQVTM, CDR2 ANQGSEA. Written as DNA, the CDR3 is TGCAGCGTTGAAGATGTGCAGGGCCTCGCTTCCTACAATGAGCAGTTCTTC. It is translated as CSVEDVQGLASYNEQFF.

V and J are TRBV7-8 and TRBJ1-1, with 9 bases matching TRBD1. The V segment lost 5 bases and the J segment 5 bases; nucleotides outside the gene matches: 6. Germline values: CDR1 SGHVS, CDR2 FQNEAQ. There are 14 residues in the CDR3. The CDR3 DNA reads TGTGCCAGCAGCCTGGGACAGGGAGAGACTGAAGCTTTCTTT. Translated: CASSLGQGETEAFF.

V usage is TRBV11-1 and J usage is TRBJ1-1; D uncertain. Trimming removed 2 bases at V and 3 bases at J, with 10 bases between. This CDR3 comprises 14 residues. CDR1 is SGHAT, CDR2 FQDESV, per germline (reference sequence). The CDR3 DNA reads as TGTGCCAGCAGCTTAAGAGGATTGGACACTGAAGCTTTCTTT. This translates into CASSLRGLDTEAFF.

This clone was counted a few times. In DNA form, the CDR3 reads TGTGCCAGCAGCGAACGGGGTCTTCGGGGGGACTATGGCTACACCTTC. Protein product: CASSERGLRGDYGYTF. The V and J genes are TRBV2 and TRBJ1-2, with a possible D match to TRBD1 (5 bases). Germline loops: CDR1 SNHLY, CDR2 FYNNEI. The CDR3 covers 16 residues. V was trimmed by 6 bases and J by 3 bases, leaving 20 bases between them.

The chain has TRBV4-1 and TRBJ2-2; maybe TRBD2 (6 bases). The germline gives CDR1 MGHRA, CDR2 YSYEKL. This CDR3 comprises 16 residues. V was clipped by 1 base and J by 1 base, with 10 bases between them. DNA for the CDR3: TGCGCCAGCAGCCAAGGTCTAGCGCTGAACACCGGGGAGCTGTTTTTT. Translating it yields CASSQGLALNTGELFF.

The CDR3 sequence is CASSQDRGRGTDTQYF. DNA for the CDR3: TGTGCCAGCAGCCAAGACCGCGGGAGGGGCACAGATACGCAGTATTTT. The chain joins TRBV14 to TRBJ2-3, with 9 nucleotides matching TRBD2. This CDR3 has 16 residues. With 0 bases clipped from V and 1 base from J, the junction kept 2 bases outside the gene matches. Per the germline V gene, CDR1 is SGHDN and CDR2 is FVKESK.

The CDR3 loop is CASSLRQNYEQYF. The DNA of the CDR3 is TGTGCCAGCAGTTTGCGGCAGAACTACGAGCAGTACTTC. The chain is built from TRBV27 and TRBJ2-7, with D unresolved. Trimming pared 3 bases from V and 3 bases from J, leaving 9 bases between. Germline CDR1 MNHEY, CDR2 SMNVEV (reference sequence). There are 13 residues in the CDR3.

The chain uses TRBV15 and TRBJ2-2, with D possibly matching TRBD1 (5 bases). Trimming cost V 0 bases and J 1 base, with 9 bases left between them. Germline loops: CDR1 LNHNV, CDR2 YYDKDF (reference sequence). The CDR3 spans 16 residues. This CDR3 is CATSRDRALNTGELFF. The CDR3 DNA reads as TGTGCCACCAGCAGAGACAGGGCTCTGAACACCGGGGAGCTGTTTTTT.

The J gene is TRBJ2-3, the V gene TRBV10-3; D is possibly TRBD1 (6 bases). Germline-derived CDR1 and CDR2 are ENHRY and SYGVKD. The CDR3 contains 13 residues. Trimming stripped 6 bases from V and 6 bases from J, with 13 bases between. Here the CDR3 reads CAIRADSSDTQYF. The CDR3 DNA reads TGTGCCATCAGAGCGGACAGTTCGGATACGCAGTATTTT.